This TCR beta chain was profiled in a study of blood T cell repertoires in COVID-19. This CDR3 is 15 amino acids long. J gave up 5 bases and V 3 bases, and 6 bases lay outside the gene matches. Germline V gives CDR1 SEHNR, CDR2 FQNEAQ (reference sequence). Original analysis: Reference gene primers were amplified, and this amplification served to estimate nucleated cell counts. TCRdb keeps only in-frame clones here, not all; method: immunoSEQ multiplex PCR. For V, J and clone size, that table is used; D and trimming come from the DNA. The table records over 14,000 clones, about 87% of them present only once.

The sample comprised peripheral blood. This TCR derives from a human donor in a cohort sampled during active COVID-19. The gene calls are TRBV7-9 and TRBJ2-3; 9 bases line up with TRBD1. The CDR3 DNA reads TGTGCCAGCAGCTTCGGGACAGGGCCCAAAGATACGCAGTATTTT. Translation gives CASSFGTGPKDTQYF. The full variable domain, in which reference TRBV7-9 and TRBJ2-3 provide the parts outside the CDR3, is DTGVSQNPRHKITKRGQNVTFRCDPISEHNRLYWYRQTLGQGPEFLTYFQNEAQLEKSRLLSDRFSAERPKGSFSTLEIQRTEQGDSAMYLCASSFGTGPKDTQYFGPGTRLTVL.